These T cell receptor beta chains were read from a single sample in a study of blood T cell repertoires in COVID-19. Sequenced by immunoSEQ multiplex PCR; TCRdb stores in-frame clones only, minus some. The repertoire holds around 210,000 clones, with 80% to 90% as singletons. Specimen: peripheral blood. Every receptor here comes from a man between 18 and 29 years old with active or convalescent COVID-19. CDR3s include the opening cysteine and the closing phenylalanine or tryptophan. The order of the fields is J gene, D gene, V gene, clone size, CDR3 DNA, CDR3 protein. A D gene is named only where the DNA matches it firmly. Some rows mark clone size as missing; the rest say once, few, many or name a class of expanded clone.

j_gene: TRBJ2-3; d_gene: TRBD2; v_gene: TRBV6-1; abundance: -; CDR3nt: TGTGCCAGCAGTGAGCAGCGGGAGGGCCCGGGAGATACGCAGTATTTT; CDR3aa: CASSEQREGPGDTQYF
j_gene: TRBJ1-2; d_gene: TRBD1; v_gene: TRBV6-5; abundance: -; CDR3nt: TGTGCCAGCAGTTACCGGACAGGACACTATGGCTACACCTTC; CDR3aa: CASSYRTGHYGYTF
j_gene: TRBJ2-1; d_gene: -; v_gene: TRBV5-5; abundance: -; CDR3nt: TGTGCCAGCAGCTTCGGAGGAAACTCCTACAATGAGCAGTTCTTC; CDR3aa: CASSFGGNSYNEQFF
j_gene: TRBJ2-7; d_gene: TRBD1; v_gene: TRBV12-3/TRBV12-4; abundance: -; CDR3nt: TGTGCCAGCACCTCAGGGACAGCCTACGAGCAGTACTTC; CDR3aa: CASTSGTAYEQYF
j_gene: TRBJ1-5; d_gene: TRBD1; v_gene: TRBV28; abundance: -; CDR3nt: TGTGCCAGCAGTTTATCCGGGGCAGGGGGTGGGTCCCAGCATTTT; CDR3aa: CASSLSGAGGGSQHF
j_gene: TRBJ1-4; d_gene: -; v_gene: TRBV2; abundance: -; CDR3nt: TGTGCCAGCAGTGAGTGGGCAGGAGGGAATGAAAAACTGTTTTTT; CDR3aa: CASSEWAGGNEKLFF
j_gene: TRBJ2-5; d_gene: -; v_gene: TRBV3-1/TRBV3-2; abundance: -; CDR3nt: TGTGCCAGCAGCCACAGTCAAGAGACCCAGTACTTC; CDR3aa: CASSHSQETQYF
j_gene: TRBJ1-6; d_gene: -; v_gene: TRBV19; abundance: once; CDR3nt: TGTGCCAGCGGCCAGGGGAATTCACCCCTCCACTTT; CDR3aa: CASGQGNSPLHF
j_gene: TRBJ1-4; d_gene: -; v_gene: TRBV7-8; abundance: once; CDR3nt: TGTGCCAGCAGCTTAGGGGGTGCGGGTGAAAAACTGTTTTTT; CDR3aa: CASSLGGAGEKLFF
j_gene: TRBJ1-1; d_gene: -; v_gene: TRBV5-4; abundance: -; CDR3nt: TGTGCCAGCAGCTTGGACAGCAACACTGAAGCTTTCTTT; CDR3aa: CASSLDSNTEAFF
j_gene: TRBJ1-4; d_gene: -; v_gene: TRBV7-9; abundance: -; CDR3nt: TGTGCCAGCAGCTTAGCGTTCCTCAGGGAGGGTAATGAAAAACTGTTTTTT; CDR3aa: CASSLAFLREGNEKLFF
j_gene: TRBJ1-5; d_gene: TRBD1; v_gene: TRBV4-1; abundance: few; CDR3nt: TGCGCCAGCAGCCAAGTTTGGGGCCTACAGGGGACTAGTCAGCCCCAGCATTTT; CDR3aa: CASSQVWGLQGTSQPQHF
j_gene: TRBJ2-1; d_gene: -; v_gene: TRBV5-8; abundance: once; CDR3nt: TGTGCCAGCAGCCCTATTCTCTCCTCCTACAATGAGCAGTTCTTC; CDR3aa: CASSPILSSYNEQFF
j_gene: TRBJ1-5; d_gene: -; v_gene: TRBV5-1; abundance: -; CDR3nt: TGCGCCAGCAGCTTGGAGGACAGTTTAAATCAGCCCCAGCATTTT; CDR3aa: CASSLEDSLNQPQHF
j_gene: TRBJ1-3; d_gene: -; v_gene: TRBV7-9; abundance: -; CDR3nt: TGTGCCATAGACGCGACTGACTCTTTCTCTGGAAACACCATATATTTT; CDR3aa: CAIDATDSFSGNTIYF
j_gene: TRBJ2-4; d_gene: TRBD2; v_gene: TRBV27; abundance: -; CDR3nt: TGTGCCAGCAGTGGCTTCGGGACTAGCGGGGGGGCCAAAAACATTCAGTACTTC; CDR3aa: CASSGFGTSGGAKNIQYF
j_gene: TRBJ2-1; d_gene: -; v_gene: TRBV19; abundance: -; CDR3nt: TGTGCCAGTTGCTACACGCAAGAGGCCTACAATGAGCAGTTCTTC; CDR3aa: CASCYTQEAYNEQFF
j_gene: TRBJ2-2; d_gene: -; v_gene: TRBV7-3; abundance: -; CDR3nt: TGTGCCAGCAGCTTAAAATATCGGGGGGCAACCGGGGAGCTGTTTTTT; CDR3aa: CASSLKYRGATGELFF
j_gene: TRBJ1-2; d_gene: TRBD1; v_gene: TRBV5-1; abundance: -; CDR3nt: TGCGCCAGCAGCTTGGGAGGGACAGACGTCTTGGGCTACACCTTC; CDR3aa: CASSLGGTDVLGYTF
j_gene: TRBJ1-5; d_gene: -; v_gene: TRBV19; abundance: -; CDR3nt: TGTGCCTCCTTCGAAGGGACTTATAGCAATCAGCCCCAGCATTTT; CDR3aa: CASFEGTYSNQPQHF
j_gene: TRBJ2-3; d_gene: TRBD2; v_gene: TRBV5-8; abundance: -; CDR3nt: TGTGCCAGCAGCTTCGGCGGGAGGGCCGGCACAGATACGCAGTATTTT; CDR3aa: CASSFGGRAGTDTQYF
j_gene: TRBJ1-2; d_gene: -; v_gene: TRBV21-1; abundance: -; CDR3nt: TGTGCCAGCAGCAATTTGGGGACAGGGAGGCCCTATGGCTACACCTTC; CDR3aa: CASSNLGTGRPYGYTF
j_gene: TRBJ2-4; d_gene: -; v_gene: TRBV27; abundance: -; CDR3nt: TGTGCCAGCAGTCCAAGACAGAAAAACATTCAGTACTTC; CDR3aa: CASSPRQKNIQYF
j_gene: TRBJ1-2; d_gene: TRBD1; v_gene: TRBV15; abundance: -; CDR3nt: TGTGCCACCAGCAGCGCACCCAGGGGGCGCTTACGGAGCTACACCTTC; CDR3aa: CATSSAPRGRLRSYTF
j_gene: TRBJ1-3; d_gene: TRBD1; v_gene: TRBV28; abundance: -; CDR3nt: TGTGCCAGCAGTTTAGATTTTTTGGACAGGGGTAAAGGAAACACCATATATTTT; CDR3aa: CASSLDFLDRGKGNTIYF
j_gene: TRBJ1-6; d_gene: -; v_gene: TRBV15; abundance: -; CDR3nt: TGTGCCACCAGCAGAGTACAACTTTCGGTAGGGGATAATTCACCCCTCCACTTT; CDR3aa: CATSRVQLSVGDNSPLHF
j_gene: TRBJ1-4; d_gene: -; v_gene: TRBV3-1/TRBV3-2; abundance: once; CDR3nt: TGTGCCAGCGGAGCTGAAAAACTGTTTTTT; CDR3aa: CASGAEKLFF
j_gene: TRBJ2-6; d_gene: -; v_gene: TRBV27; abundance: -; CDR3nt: TGTGCCAGCTGTAGCTCTGGGGCCAACGTCCTGACTTTC; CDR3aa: CASCSSGANVLTF
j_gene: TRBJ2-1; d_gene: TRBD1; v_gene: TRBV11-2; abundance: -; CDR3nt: TGTGCCAGCAGGCGGGGACAGGGCGGCCACAATGAGCAGTTCTTC; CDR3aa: CASRRGQGGHNEQFF
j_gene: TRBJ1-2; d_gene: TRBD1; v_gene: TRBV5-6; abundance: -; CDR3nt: TGTGCCAGCAGCCTGGACAGGATTAACTATGGCTACACCTTC; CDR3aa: CASSLDRINYGYTF
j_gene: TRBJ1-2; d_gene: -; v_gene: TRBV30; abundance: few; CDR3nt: TGTGCCTGGATTCAGGGACTCTATGGCTACACCTTC; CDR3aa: CAWIQGLYGYTF